This TCR beta chain is drawn from a study of cytomegalovirus exposure and HLA in healthy donors. Study summary: The roughly 120 million unique TCR beta sequences, from roughly 180 million T cells, were found by an earlier analysis.

Worth noting for this clone: What it binds is unknown.

Healthy bone marrow donors formed the donor group. General study points: Sequencing likely caused a cluster of highly shared sequence variants. Altogether, about 160 TCR beta chains were recorded as cytomegalovirus-associated.

The PCR employed 60 Vbeta primers together with 13 Jbeta primers. Assay: immunoSEQ multiplex PCR; the TCRdb copy retains only in-frame clones and omits some. The sample carries approximately 80,000 clones, over 70% recorded once. Source material: PBMCs. The sequence was obtained from a young man in good health and CMV-seropositive.

The CDR3 DNA is TGCGCCAGCAGCTTGGCCAGACAGGGTGGCTACACCTTC. This sequence encodes CASSLARQGGYTF. V is TRBV5-1 and J is TRBJ1-2; 7 bases fit TRBD1. The CDR3 has 13 residues. The ends lost 0 bases at V and 7 bases at J; junction bases unmatched: 3. Germline V gives CDR1 SGHRS, CDR2 YFSETQ. Supplemented by reference TRBV5-1 and TRBJ1-2, the full variable domain reads KAGVTQTPRYLIKTRGQQVTLSCSPISGHRSVSWYQQTPGQGLQFLFEYFSETQRNKGNFPGRFSGRQFSNSRSEMNVSTLELGDSALYLCASSLARQGGYTFGSGTRLTVV.